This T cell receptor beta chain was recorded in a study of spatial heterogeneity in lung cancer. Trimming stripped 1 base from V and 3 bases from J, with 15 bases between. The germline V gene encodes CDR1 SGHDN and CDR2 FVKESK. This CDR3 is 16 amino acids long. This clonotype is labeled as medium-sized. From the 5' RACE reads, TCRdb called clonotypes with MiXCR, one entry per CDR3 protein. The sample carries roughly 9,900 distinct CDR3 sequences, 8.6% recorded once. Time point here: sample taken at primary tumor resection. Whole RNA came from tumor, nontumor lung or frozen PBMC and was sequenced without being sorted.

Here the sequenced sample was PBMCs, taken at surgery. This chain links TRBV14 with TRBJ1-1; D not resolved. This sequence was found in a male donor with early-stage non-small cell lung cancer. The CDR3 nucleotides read TGTGCCAGCAGCCAAGTACTGCGGGGATCGGACACTGAAGCTTTCTTT. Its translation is CASSQVLRGSDTEAFF.